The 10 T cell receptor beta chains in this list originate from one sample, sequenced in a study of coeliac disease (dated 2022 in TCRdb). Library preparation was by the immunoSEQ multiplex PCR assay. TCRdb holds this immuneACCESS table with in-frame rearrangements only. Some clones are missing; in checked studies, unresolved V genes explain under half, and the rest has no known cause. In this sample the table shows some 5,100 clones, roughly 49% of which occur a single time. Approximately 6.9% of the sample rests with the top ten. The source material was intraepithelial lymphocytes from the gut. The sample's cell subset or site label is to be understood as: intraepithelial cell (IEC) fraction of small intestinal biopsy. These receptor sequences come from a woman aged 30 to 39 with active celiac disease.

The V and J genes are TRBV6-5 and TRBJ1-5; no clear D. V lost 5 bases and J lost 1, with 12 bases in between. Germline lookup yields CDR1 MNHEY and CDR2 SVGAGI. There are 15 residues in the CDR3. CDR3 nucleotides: TGTGCCAGCAGTAGCGACCCGCGGAGCAATCAGCCCCAGCATTTT. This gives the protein CASSSDPRSNQPQHF.

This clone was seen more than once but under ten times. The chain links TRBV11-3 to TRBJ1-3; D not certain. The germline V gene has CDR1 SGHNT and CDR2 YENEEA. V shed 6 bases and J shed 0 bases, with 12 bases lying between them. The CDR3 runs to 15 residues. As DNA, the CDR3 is TGTGCCAGCAGTCCTCTAGCTTACTCTGGAAACACCATATATTTT. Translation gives CASSPLAYSGNTIYF. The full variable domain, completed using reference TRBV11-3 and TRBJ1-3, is EAGVVQSPRYKIIEKKQPVAFWCNPISGHNTLYWYLQNLGQGPELLIRYENEEAVDDSQLPKDRFSAERLKGVDSTLKIQPAELGDSAVYLCASSPLAYSGNTIYFGEGSWLTVV.

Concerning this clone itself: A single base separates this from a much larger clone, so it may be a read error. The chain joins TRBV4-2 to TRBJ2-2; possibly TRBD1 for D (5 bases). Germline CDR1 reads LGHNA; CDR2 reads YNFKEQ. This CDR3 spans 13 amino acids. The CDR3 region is CASSSSDTEELFF. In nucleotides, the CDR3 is TGTGCCAGCAGCAGCTCGGACACCGAGGAGCTGTTTTTT.

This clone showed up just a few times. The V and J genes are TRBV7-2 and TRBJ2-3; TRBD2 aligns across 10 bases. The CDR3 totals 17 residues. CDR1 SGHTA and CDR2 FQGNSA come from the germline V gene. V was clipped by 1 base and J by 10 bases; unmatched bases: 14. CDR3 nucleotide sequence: TGTGCCAGCAGCTTAGGGCTAGCGGGGGCCTTCAGGGGGGCGCAGTATTTT. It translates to CASSLGLAGAFRGAQYF. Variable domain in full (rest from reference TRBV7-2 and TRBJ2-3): GAGVSQSPSNKVTEKGKDVELRCDPISGHTALYWYRQSLGQGLEFLIYFQGNSAPDKSGLPSDRFSAERTGGSVSTLTIQRTQQEDSAVYLCASSLGLAGAFRGAQYFGPGTRLTVL.

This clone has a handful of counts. The CDR3 reads CASSRGSSNQGARGNEQFF. The CDR3 DNA follows: TGTGCCAGCAGCCGCGGCTCAAGTAATCAGGGGGCGCGGGGTAATGAGCAGTTCTTC. The V call is TRBV9, the J call TRBJ2-1, with TRBD1 identical over 8 bases. This CDR3 has 19 residues. V lost 4 bases and J lost 7; bases outside the gene matches: 22. Germline CDR1 is SGDLS and CDR2 is YYNGEE.

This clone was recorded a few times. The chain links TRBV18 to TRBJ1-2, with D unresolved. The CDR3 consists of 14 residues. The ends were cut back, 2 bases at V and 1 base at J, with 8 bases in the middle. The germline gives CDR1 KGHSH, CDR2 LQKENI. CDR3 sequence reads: CASSPSRDNYGYTF. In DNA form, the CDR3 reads TGTGCCAGCTCACCATCTCGGGATAACTATGGCTACACCTTC.

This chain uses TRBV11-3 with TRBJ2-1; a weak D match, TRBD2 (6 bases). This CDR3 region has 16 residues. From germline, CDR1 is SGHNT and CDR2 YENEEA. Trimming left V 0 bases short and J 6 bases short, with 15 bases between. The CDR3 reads CASSLDIGDGSNEQFF. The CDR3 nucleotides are TGTGCCAGCAGCTTAGATATCGGTGACGGGAGCAATGAGCAGTTCTTC.

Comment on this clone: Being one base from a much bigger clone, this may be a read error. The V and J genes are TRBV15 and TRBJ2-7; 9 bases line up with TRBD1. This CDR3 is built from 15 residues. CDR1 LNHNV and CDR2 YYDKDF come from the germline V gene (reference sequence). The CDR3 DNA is TGTGCCAGCAGCAGTGGGACAGGGTATGCGTACGAGCAGTACTTC. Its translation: CASSSGTGYAYEQYF.

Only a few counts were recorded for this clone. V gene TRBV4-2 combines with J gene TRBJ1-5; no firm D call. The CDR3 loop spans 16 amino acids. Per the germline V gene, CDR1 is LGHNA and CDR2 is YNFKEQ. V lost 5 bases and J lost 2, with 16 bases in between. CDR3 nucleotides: TGTGCCAGCAGCTTGGCGGGTCCAGGAGGCAATCAGCCCCAGCATTTT. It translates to CASSLAGPGGNQPQHF.

This CDR3 reads CASSIPRQDLNQPQHF. The CDR3 DNA reads TGTGCCAGCAGTATCCCCCGACAGGATCTCAATCAGCCCCAGCATTTT. This chain links TRBV28 with TRBJ1-5; TRBD1 is a possible D gene (6 bases). Germline V CDR1 and CDR2: MDHEN, SYDVKM. CDR3 size: 16 residues. V shed 5 bases and J shed 3 bases, with 17 bases lying between them. The entire variable domain, with the rest obtained from reference TRBV28 and TRBJ1-5, is as follows: DVKVTQSSRYLVKRTGEKVFLECVQDMDHENMFWYRQDPGLGLRLIYFSYDVKMKEKGDIPEGYSVSREKKERFSLILESASTNQTSMYLCASSIPRQDLNQPQHFGDGTRLSIL.